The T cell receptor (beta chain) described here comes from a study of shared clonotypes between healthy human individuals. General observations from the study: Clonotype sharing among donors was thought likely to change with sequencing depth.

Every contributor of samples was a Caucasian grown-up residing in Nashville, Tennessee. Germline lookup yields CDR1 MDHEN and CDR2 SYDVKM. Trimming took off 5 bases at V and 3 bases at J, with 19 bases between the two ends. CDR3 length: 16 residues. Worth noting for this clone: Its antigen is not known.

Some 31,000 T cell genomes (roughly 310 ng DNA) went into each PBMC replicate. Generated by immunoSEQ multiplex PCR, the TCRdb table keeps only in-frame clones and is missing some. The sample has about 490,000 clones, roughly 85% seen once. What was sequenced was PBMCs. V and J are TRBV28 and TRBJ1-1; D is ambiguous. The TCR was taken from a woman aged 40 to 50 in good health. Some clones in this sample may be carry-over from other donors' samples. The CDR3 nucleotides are TGTGCCAGCAGTGGAAGTAGTTCCGGCATTGACACTGAAGCTTTCTTT. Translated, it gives CASSGSSSGIDTEAFF.